The 7 T cell receptor beta chains below were found in one sample sequenced in a study of blood T cell repertoires in COVID-19. Assay: immunoSEQ multiplex PCR; the TCRdb copy retains only in-frame clones and omits some. Of almost 400,000 clones in the sample, approximately 90% were seen once. Sequencing used PBMCs or T cells enriched from blood (not recorded which). All receptors derive from a woman in her twenties or thirties with acute COVID-19.

The genes are TRBV6-5 and TRBJ2-1; 12 nucleotides match TRBD2. The germline CDR1 and CDR2 sequences are MNHEY and SVGAGI. J lost 2 bases, V lost 7 bases, and 3 bases had no gene match. The CDR3 contains 15 residues. This chain's CDR3 is CASTLAGGPYNEQFF. The CDR3 DNA reads TGTGCCAGCACTCTAGCGGGGGGGCCCTACAATGAGCAGTTCTTC.

The chain couples TRBV9 to TRBJ2-5, with 8 bases aligning to TRBD1. The CDR3 consists of 16 residues. The germline gives CDR1 SGDLS, CDR2 YYNGEE. V lost 2 bases and J lost 1; bases outside the gene matches: 7. CDR3 sequence (DNA): TGTGCCAGCAGCGTCGGCCTCGGACAGGGCCAAGAGACCCAGTACTTC. It is translated as CASSVGLGQGQETQYF.

The V and J genes are TRBV27 and TRBJ1-6; possible D gene TRBD1, 5 bases. The germline V gene encodes CDR1 MNHEY and CDR2 SMNVEV (reference sequence). Trimming left V 0 bases short and J 7 bases short, with 13 bases between. The CDR3 length is 16 residues. The CDR3 spells CASSLSVTQGNSPLHF. The CDR3, as DNA: TGTGCCAGCAGTTTATCAGTTACGCAGGGAAATTCACCCCTCCACTTT.

This clone occurred a few times. J is TRBJ2-7 and V is TRBV7-2; 7 positions match TRBD2. The CDR3 totals 14 residues. From germline, CDR1 is SGHTA and CDR2 FQGNSA. Germline trimming cut 3 bases from V and 7 bases from J; bases unmatched to any gene: 9. CDR3 sequence: CASSFWGGQGEQYF. CDR3 in DNA: TGTGCCAGCAGCTTCTGGGGAGGGCAGGGAGAGCAGTACTTC.

The chain has TRBV5-1 and TRBJ2-1; a weak D match, TRBD1 (5 bases). There are 15 residues in the CDR3. Germline CDR1 and CDR2: SGHRS and YFSETQ. V lost 4 bases, J lost 3 bases, and 14 bases lay in between. The CDR3 loop is CASSPGWGLYNEQFF. The CDR3 DNA is TGCGCCAGCAGCCCCGGTTGGGGCCTCTACAATGAGCAGTTCTTC.

The rearrangement joins TRBV4-1 to TRBJ1-5, with 7 bases identical to TRBD1. V shed 4 bases, J shed 7 bases, and the junction held 7 bases outside the gene matches. This CDR3 comprises 14 residues. Germline-derived CDR1 and CDR2 are MGHRA and YSYEKL. The DNA of the CDR3 is TGCGCCAGCAGCCCCTCCACAGGGGAACAGCCCCAGCATTTT. The encoded protein is CASSPSTGEQPQHF.

The chain carries TRBV2 and TRBJ1-2; D unclear. The length of the CDR3 is 12 residues. Germline CDR1 is SNHLY and CDR2 is FYNNEI. With 6 bases removed from V and 8 bases from J, the gap between germline ends came to 13 bases. The CDR3 coding sequence is TGTGCCAGCAGGGTAGTGGAGGGAGGCTACACCTTC. Amino acid sequence: CASRVVEGGYTF.